The 16 T cell receptor beta chains in this list originate from one sample, sequenced in a study of cytomegalovirus exposure and HLA in healthy donors. The PCR ran on 60 Vbeta and 13 Jbeta primers. Libraries were prepared by immunoSEQ multiplex PCR; TCRdb keeps only in-frame clonotypes and omits some of them. This sample carries fewer than 150,000 clones, around 80% of them seen once, and the ten largest clones take 0.24%. The sequencing sample was made of PBMCs. Source of these receptors: a man over 45 in good health and CMV-seronegative.

The rearrangement links TRBV6-5 to TRBJ1-5, with TRBD1 identical over 7 bases. Trimming removed 0 bases from V and 7 bases from J; junction bases left unmatched: 6. The germline V gene has CDR1 MNHEY and CDR2 SVGAGI. CDR3 length: 15 amino acids. The CDR3 protein is CASSYSRQGGQPQHF. The DNA of the CDR3 is TGTGCCAGCAGTTACTCAAGGCAGGGGGGCCAGCCCCAGCATTTT.

The rearrangement links TRBV5-6 to TRBJ1-1; D call uncertain. In germline, CDR1 is SGHDT, CDR2 YYEEEE. The CDR3 spans 15 residues. The ends were cut back, 5 bases at V and 0 bases at J, with 14 bases in the middle. The CDR3 DNA follows: TGTGCCAGCAGAGGTACGTTTAGCATGAACACTGAAGCTTTCTTT. This codes for CASRGTFSMNTEAFF.

This clone was found a few times. The chain couples TRBV13 to TRBJ1-5, with TRBD1 matching 9 bases. Trimming cost V 4 bases and J 5 bases; bases outside gene matches: 6. The germline CDR1 and CDR2 sequences are PRHDT and FYEKMQ (reference sequence). The CDR3 consists of 15 residues. CDR3 protein: CASSSGQGPYQPQHF. The CDR3 DNA reads TGTGCCAGCAGCTCGGGACAGGGACCCTATCAGCCCCAGCATTTT.

The gene calls are TRBV6-1 and TRBJ2-4, with D perhaps matching TRBD2 (5 bases). The CDR3 consists of 15 residues. The germline V gene has CDR1 MNHNS and CDR2 SASEGT. V lost 8 bases and J lost 2, with 16 bases in between. CDR3 loop: CASAPNRDTKNIQYF. The CDR3 nucleotides are TGTGCCAGCGCACCGAACCGGGATACCAAAAACATTCAGTACTTC.

The chain joins TRBV7-9 to TRBJ2-5, with a possible D match to TRBD2 (6 bases). Looked up from germline, CDR1 is SEHNR and CDR2 is FQNEAQ (reference sequence). The ends were cut back, 10 bases at V and 3 bases at J, with 9 bases in the middle. This CDR3 is built from 11 residues. The CDR3 bases are TGTGCCACTACGGGGGAAGAGACCCAGTACTTC. Residues: CATTGEETQYF.

V usage is TRBV10-1 and J usage is TRBJ1-6, with 8 nucleotides matching TRBD1. V was pared by 7 bases and J by 8 bases, with 10 bases of the junction left unmatched. Germline V lookup: CDR1 WNHNN, CDR2 SYGVQD (reference sequence). This CDR3 region has 15 residues. The CDR3 here is CASTLPGQAHSPLHF. The CDR3 DNA follows: TGCGCCAGCACCCTACCGGGACAGGCGCATTCACCCCTCCACTTT.

This chain connects TRBV5-1 to TRBJ1-1; D is unresolved. The CDR3 has 14 residues. V lost 3 bases and J lost 1, with 10 bases in between. Per the germline V gene, CDR1 is SGHRS and CDR2 is YFSETQ. For the CDR3, the DNA is TGCGCCAGCAGCTGGGGAGAAAGGAACACTGAAGCTTTCTTT. Residues: CASSWGERNTEAFF. The full variable domain, with the rest looked up from reference TRBV5-1 and TRBJ1-1, is KAGVTQTPRYLIKTRGQQVTLSCSPISGHRSVSWYQQTPGQGLQFLFEYFSETQRNKGNFPGRFSGRQFSNSRSEMNVSTLELGDSALYLCASSWGERNTEAFFGQGTRLTVV.

V is TRBV5-1 and J is TRBJ2-3; 13 positions agree with TRBD2. The CDR3 has 18 amino acids. The junction had 9 bases not matched to a gene; V was cut back by 4 bases and J by 1 base. CDR1 is SGHRS and CDR2 is YFSETQ in the germline V gene. CDR3 bases: TGCGCCAGCAGCCGAACTAGCGGGGGGGCAGGAGGCACAGATACGCAGTATTTT. As protein: CASSRTSGGAGGTDTQYF.

This chain uses TRBV28 with TRBJ1-1; D is ambiguous. V was trimmed by 3 bases and J by 0 bases, leaving 8 bases between them. Germline CDR1 is MDHEN and CDR2 is SYDVKM. The CDR3 is 14 amino acids. The CDR3 is CASSFGQVNTEAFF. The CDR3 bases are TGTGCCAGCAGTTTTGGCCAGGTGAACACTGAAGCTTTCTTT.

This chain uses TRBV4-2 with TRBJ2-2; tentatively, D is TRBD1 (6 bases). V was pared by 1 base and J by 0 bases, with 12 bases between. In germline, CDR1 is LGHNA, CDR2 YNFKEQ. This CDR3 comprises 17 residues. In DNA, the CDR3 is TGTGCCAGCAGCCAAGTTACAGGGACGGCGAACACCGGGGAGCTGTTTTTT. This codes for CASSQVTGTANTGELFF.

The V and J genes are TRBV5-1 and TRBJ1-3; D is unresolved. Deletions cut 0 bases from V and 0 bases from J, with 7 bases between. Germline V gene data show CDR1 as SGHRS and CDR2 as YFSETQ. The CDR3 loop spans 15 amino acids. The CDR3, as DNA: TGCGCCAGCAGCTTGGGGGCTTCCTCTGGAAACACCATATATTTT. Its protein product is CASSLGASSGNTIYF.

The V and J genes are TRBV6-1 and TRBJ2-7; perhaps TRBD2 as D (6 bases). Germline CDR1 reads MNHNS; CDR2 reads SASEGT. Trimming left V 1 base short and J 1 base short, with 17 bases between. The CDR3 covers 17 residues. The CDR3 spells CASSEVLNGGVSYEQYF. The CDR3 nucleotides read TGTGCCAGCAGTGAAGTCCTAAATGGAGGGGTTTCCTACGAGCAGTACTTC.

The gene calls are TRBV30 and TRBJ2-7; D possibly corresponds to TRBD1 (8 bases). Germline assignment: CDR1 GTSNPN and CDR2 SVGIG (reference sequence). Trimming removed 5 bases at V and 2 bases at J, with 19 bases between. The CDR3 covers 15 residues. The CDR3 spells CAWAGDRSGTYEQYF. The CDR3 bases are TGTGCCTGGGCGGGGGACAGGTCGGGGACCTACGAGCAGTACTTC.

The chain is built from TRBV6-6 and TRBJ2-3; weak D call: TRBD2 (6 bases). Germline CDR1 and CDR2: MNHNY and SVGAGI (reference sequence). V was clipped by 6 bases and J by 4 bases, with 17 bases between them. CDR3 size: 15 residues. CDR3 sequence: CASSLVGRNADTQYF. In DNA form, the CDR3 reads TGTGCCAGCAGCCTCGTAGGGAGGAACGCAGATACGCAGTATTTT.

The V call is TRBV5-1, the J call TRBJ2-7, with D perhaps matching TRBD2 (5 bases). Trimming shortened V by 0 bases and J by 0 bases, and 13 bases separated the two germline ends. Germline values: CDR1 SGHRS, CDR2 YFSETQ. The CDR3 extends over 16 amino acids. CDR3 region: CASSLAGYGSSYEQYF. In DNA form, the CDR3 reads TGCGCCAGCAGCTTGGCGGGGTATGGCAGCTCCTACGAGCAGTACTTC. Together with reference TRBV5-1 and TRBJ2-7, the CDR3 gives the full variable domain: KAGVTQTPRYLIKTRGQQVTLSCSPISGHRSVSWYQQTPGQGLQFLFEYFSETQRNKGNFPGRFSGRQFSNSRSEMNVSTLELGDSALYLCASSLAGYGSSYEQYFGPGTRLTVT.

The chain carries TRBV28 and TRBJ1-4; D not certain. CDR1 and CDR2 (germline): MDHEN, SYDVKM. CDR3 length: 15 amino acids. V lost 7 bases to trimming and J lost 3 bases, with 15 bases between them. As DNA, the CDR3 is TGTGCCAGCACCTCCCGCGGCATGGCTAATGAAAAACTGTTTTTT. This codes for CASTSRGMANEKLFF. The entire variable domain, with the rest obtained from reference TRBV28 and TRBJ1-4, is as follows: DVKVTQSSRYLVKRTGEKVFLECVQDMDHENMFWYRQDPGLGLRLIYFSYDVKMKEKGDIPEGYSVSREKKERFSLILESASTNQTSMYLCASTSRGMANEKLFFGSGTQLSVL.